These T cell receptor beta chains were read from a single sample in a study of CXCR3-negative and CXCR3-positive naive CD8 T cells. Using the 5' RACE reads, TCRdb records one entry per CDR3 protein without DNA. This table holds around 29,000 distinct CDR3 sequences. The sample comprised memory CD8+ T cells from blood. The receptor source for this set is a human donor in good health. Some clones in this sample may be carry-over from other donors' samples. Both conserved end residues are part of each CDR3. Clone size is shown for a subset of rows, as once, few, many or a class of expanded clone.

v_gene	j_gene	abundance	CDR3aa
TRBV10-3	TRBJ2-3	medium-sized	CAISGSGGSTDTQYF
TRBV15	TRBJ1-4	-	CATSRSPGTDEKLFF
TRBV25-1	TRBJ2-2	-	CASSEYYRLAEGGELFF
TRBV4-1	TRBJ2-7	-	CASSQTQIRTSSYEQYF
TRBV12-3/TRBV12-4	TRBJ2-2	-	CASSPGLGITGELFF
TRBV13	TRBJ2-3	-	CASSPRTSGYTQYF
TRBV3-1	TRBJ2-7	-	CASSQDVQGGGAEQYF
TRBV28	TRBJ2-7	-	CASSLFEGGYEQYF
TRBV6-2/TRBV6-3	TRBJ2-2	-	CASSRGAHTGELFF
TRBV7-6	TRBJ1-1	medium-sized	CASSLGKRVSGIWGTEAFF
TRBV6-2/TRBV6-3	TRBJ1-1	-	CASSYSGGEENTEAFF
TRBV15	TRBJ2-7	-	CATSSYRMDEQYF
TRBV7-2	TRBJ2-3	-	CASSLASTDTQYF
TRBV7-9	TRBJ1-5	-	CASSLHSGEPQHF
TRBV20-1	TRBJ2-3	-	CSSSASSSTDTQYF
TRBV5-1	TRBJ1-1	-	CASSMTGGFEAFF
TRBV5-1	TRBJ2-7	-	CASSFRDGANEQYF
TRBV7-9	TRBJ2-6	-	CASSLTRTSVAGANVLTF
TRBV20-1	TRBJ2-2	-	CSARDVNTGELFF
TRBV7-9	TRBJ2-7	-	CASSLTGRTGEQYF
TRBV5-5	TRBJ1-5	-	CASSLAGKGMQPQHF
TRBV7-9	TRBJ1-2	-	CASSLSFGGPYGYTF
TRBV6-5	TRBJ2-7	-	CASSYFGVQGEQYF
TRBV7-2	TRBJ2-5	-	CASSLVGTEETQYF
TRBV29-1	TRBJ2-5	-	CSERDGGTQYF
TRBV18	TRBJ2-7	-	CASSDGTGTYEQYF
TRBV6-2/TRBV6-3	TRBJ2-1	-	CASSYSISNYNEQFF
TRBV5-6	TRBJ1-1	-	CASSPVGVDEAFF
TRBV12-5	TRBJ2-1	-	CASGLADIAVFSYNEQFF
TRBV29-1	TRBJ2-1	-	CSVPPHTAPEGNEQFF
TRBV20-1	TRBJ1-2	-	CSARDLGRPTDNYGYTF
TRBV5-6	TRBJ1-5	-	CASSLMGNDRGLGQPQHF
TRBV6-2/TRBV6-3	TRBJ2-1	-	CASSFGGIGLYNEQFF
TRBV15	TRBJ1-4	-	CATSRPRTGGEKLFF
TRBV9	TRBJ1-1	-	CASSGGVSGEAFF
TRBV25-1	TRBJ2-7	-	CASSFGNEQYF
TRBV6-4	TRBJ2-3	-	CASSEASPDTQYF
TRBV15	TRBJ2-7	-	CATSSGGPYEQYF
TRBV4-2	TRBJ2-7	-	CASSQDQLGRGQTYEQYF
TRBV5-1	TRBJ1-4	-	CASSLASDEKLFF
TRBV29-1	TRBJ2-7	-	CSVRTSSYEQYF
TRBV5-1	TRBJ2-2	-	CASSLSGEGTNTGELFF
TRBV29-1	TRBJ1-6	-	CSVARTNSPLHF
TRBV6-6	TRBJ2-7	-	CASSFPLGTDRSEQYF
TRBV9	TRBJ2-7	-	CASSSDSNLPHEQYF
TRBV6-6	TRBJ2-7	-	CASSSRGREGEQYF
TRBV3-1	TRBJ1-2	-	CASSPGQSYGYTF
TRBV9	TRBJ2-2	-	CASSERGGIGELFF
TRBV4-2	TRBJ2-2	-	CASSQDPGGVTGELFF
TRBV29-1	TRBJ2-7	-	CSVEDPETGGPYEQYF
TRBV7-9	TRBJ1-4	-	CASSPMDSEKLFF
TRBV29-1	TRBJ2-2	-	CSVDVDTGELFF
TRBV29-1	TRBJ2-3	-	CSGTPGTDTQYF
TRBV30	TRBJ2-1	-	CASTSLYNEQFF
TRBV6-5	TRBJ2-7	-	CASSPRRTGDEQYF
TRBV7-9	TRBJ1-4	-	CASSRSAGVFGEKLFF
TRBV19	TRBJ2-1	-	CASSISSVGDEQFF
TRBV7-2	TRBJ2-7	-	CASSLGGDRREQYF
TRBV3-1	TRBJ2-7	-	CASSQVGRGRGYEQYF
TRBV7-6	TRBJ2-7	-	CATAVANSYEQYF